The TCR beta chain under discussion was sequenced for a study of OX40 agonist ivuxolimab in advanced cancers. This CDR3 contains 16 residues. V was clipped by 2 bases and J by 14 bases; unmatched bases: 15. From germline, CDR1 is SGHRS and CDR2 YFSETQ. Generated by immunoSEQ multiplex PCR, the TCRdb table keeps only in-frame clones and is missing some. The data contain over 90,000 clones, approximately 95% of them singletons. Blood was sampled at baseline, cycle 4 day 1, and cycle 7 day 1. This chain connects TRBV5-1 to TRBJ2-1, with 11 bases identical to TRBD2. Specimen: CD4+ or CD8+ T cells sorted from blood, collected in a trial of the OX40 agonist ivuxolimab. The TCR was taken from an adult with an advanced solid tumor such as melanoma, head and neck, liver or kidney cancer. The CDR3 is CASSFPGTSGKTPEFF. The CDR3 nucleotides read TGCGCCAGCAGCTTCCCCGGGACTAGCGGAAAGACGCCCGAGTTCTTC.